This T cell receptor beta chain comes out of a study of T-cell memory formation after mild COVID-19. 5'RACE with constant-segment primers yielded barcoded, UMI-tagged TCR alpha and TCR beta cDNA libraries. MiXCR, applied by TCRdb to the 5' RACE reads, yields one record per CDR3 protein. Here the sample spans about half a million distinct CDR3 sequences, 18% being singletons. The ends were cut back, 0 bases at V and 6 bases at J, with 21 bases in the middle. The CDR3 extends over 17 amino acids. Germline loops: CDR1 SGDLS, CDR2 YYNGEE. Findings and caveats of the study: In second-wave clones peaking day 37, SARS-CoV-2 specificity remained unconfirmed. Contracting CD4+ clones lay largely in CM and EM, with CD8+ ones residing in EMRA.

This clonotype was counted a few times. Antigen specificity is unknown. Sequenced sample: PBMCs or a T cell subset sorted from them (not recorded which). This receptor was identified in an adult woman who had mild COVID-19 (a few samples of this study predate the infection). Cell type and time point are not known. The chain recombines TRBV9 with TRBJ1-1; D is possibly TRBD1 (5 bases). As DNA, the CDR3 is TGTGCCAGCAGCGTAGCTACAGGAAGGTACGATGTGGCTGAAGCTTTCTTT. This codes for CASSVATGRYDVAEAFF.